The 26 T cell receptor beta chains given below trace back to one sample, sequenced in a study of beta chain features in type 1 diabetes (dated by TCRdb to the late 2010s). Here is what the overall study found, with its caveats: In all four CD4+ subsets, TCRB CDR3 length was moderately but significantly shorter in type 1 diabetes patients.

The library came from the immunoSEQ multiplex PCR assay. All of the isolated RNA was reverse transcribed with the High Capacity cDNA Reverse Transcription Kit, so expressed TCRB transcripts were sequenced. The immuneACCESS repertoire file appears here via TCRdb, limited to in-frame rearrangements. These files lack a portion of the clones; in checked studies, under half of the deficit traces to unresolved V genes, and the cause of the others is not known. The sample has roughly 28,000 clones on record, 45% to 65% of them singletons. The ten largest clones represent 1.5% of the sample. The antigens these receptors bind are not known. Sample: Tregs from blood. The cell subset or site label on this specimen signifies: regulatory CD4+ T cells. These receptors came from a woman aged 18-29 years with type 1 diabetes.

This clone was seen a few times. DNA for the CDR3: TGTGCCAGCAGCTACATAAAAACGCCGGGATTCGCCCTTTACGAGCAGTACTTC. Amino acid sequence: CASSYIKTPGFALYEQYF. The chain carries TRBV7-9 and TRBJ2-7, with D perhaps matching TRBD2 (5 bases). Germline V gene lookup returns CDR1 SEHNR and CDR2 FQNEAQ (reference sequence). V lost 4 bases and J lost 4, with 26 bases in between. The CDR3 length is 18 residues. The full variable domain, its missing parts supplied by reference TRBV7-9 and TRBJ2-7, is DTGVSQNPRHKITKRGQNVTFRCDPISEHNRLYWYRQTLGQGPEFLTYFQNEAQLEKSRLLSDRFSAERPKGSFSTLEIQRTEQGDSAMYLCASSYIKTPGFALYEQYFGPGTRLTVT.

The gene calls are TRBV2 and TRBJ2-7, with 8 bases lining up with TRBD2. The length of the CDR3 is 13 residues. With 5 bases clipped from V and 6 bases from J, the junction kept 6 bases outside the gene matches. Germline-derived CDR1 and CDR2 are SNHLY and FYNNEI. The CDR3 is CASSPGTSAEQYV. The CDR3 DNA follows: TGTGCCAGCAGTCCCGGGACTAGTGCCGAGCAGTACGTC.

This sequence joins TRBV5-4 and TRBJ2-3; 10 bases map to TRBD2. Germline V lookup: CDR1 SGHNT, CDR2 YYREEE (reference sequence). J gave up 1 base and V 4 bases, and 3 bases lay outside the gene matches. This CDR3 contains 15 residues. CDR3: CASSRTSGGTDTQYF. CDR3 sequence (DNA): TGTGCCAGCAGCCGAACTAGCGGGGGCACAGATACGCAGTATTTT.

This chain connects TRBV11-2 to TRBJ2-1; 10 nucleotides match TRBD2. The junction had 5 bases not matched to a gene; V was cut back by 3 bases and J by 6 bases. Per the germline V gene, CDR1 is SGHAT and CDR2 is FQNNGV. This CDR3 has 15 amino acids. CDR3 loop: CASSFSLAGANEQFF. CDR3 nucleotides: TGTGCCAGCAGCTTTTCTCTAGCGGGAGCCAATGAGCAGTTCTTC.

In this sample, this clone turned up a few times. The DNA for the CDR3 is TGTGCCAGCAGTTTATCCTATAGGGCTAGCGGGGATAGAAAGCAGTTCTTC. This sequence encodes CASSLSYRASGDRKQFF. The J gene is TRBJ2-1, the V gene TRBV27; TRBD2 matches 9 bases. The germline gives CDR1 MNHEY, CDR2 SMNVEV (reference sequence). V lost 0 bases and J lost 11; bases outside the gene matches: 14. This CDR3 region has 17 residues.

The chain combines TRBV18 with TRBJ1-1, with no clear D. The CDR3 sequence is 13 residues long. CDR1 is KGHSH and CDR2 is LQKENI in the germline V gene. Between the trimmed V and J ends, which lost 2 bases and 1 base, there was a span of 5 bases. This CDR3 is CASSPEQNTEAFF. The CDR3 nucleotides read TGTGCCAGCTCACCAGAGCAGAACACTGAAGCTTTCTTT. Full variable domain (outside the CDR3, taken from reference TRBV18 and TRBJ1-1): NAGVMQNPRHLVRRRGQEARLRCSPMKGHSHVYWYRQLPEEGLKFMVYLQKENIIDESGMPKERFSAEFPKEGPSILRIQQVVRGDSAAYFCASSPEQNTEAFFGQGTRLTVV.

This chain joins TRBV19 and TRBJ2-1; D call uncertain. Trimming removed 1 base at V and 2 bases at J, with 3 bases between. Germline V CDR1 and CDR2: LNHDA, SQIVND (reference sequence). The CDR3 has 13 amino acids. CDR3 nucleotides: TGTGCCAGTAGTATAGGAGCCTACAATGAGCAGTTCTTC. Translated: CASSIGAYNEQFF.

The chain employs TRBV30 and TRBJ2-7; possible D gene TRBD2, 6 bases. V lost 1 base, J lost 2 bases, and 9 bases lay in between. The CDR3 is 13 amino acids. Germline V gene sequence: CDR1 GTSNPN, CDR2 SVGIG (reference sequence). This CDR3 is CAWSGRAAYEQYF. The CDR3 DNA reads as TGTGCCTGGAGTGGGAGGGCGGCCTACGAGCAGTACTTC.

This clone showed up just once. The chain has TRBV2 and TRBJ1-2; 11 bases match TRBD1. Germline lookup yields CDR1 SNHLY and CDR2 FYNNEI. The J segment lost 6 bases and the V segment lost 2 bases, leaving 5 bases of the junction unmatched. This CDR3 contains 15 residues. CDR3 in DNA: TGTGCCAGCAGTGAATTCGGGACAGGGGGGAATGGCTACACCTTC. This encodes CASSEFGTGGNGYTF.

The J gene is TRBJ2-7, the V gene TRBV5-1; TRBD2 aligns across 7 bases. CDR3 length: 14 amino acids. The junction had 4 bases not matched to a gene; V was cut back by 2 bases and J by 2 bases. Germline CDR1 reads SGHRS; CDR2 reads YFSETQ. The CDR3, as DNA: TGCGCCAGCAGCTTAGCGGGAACCCCCTACGAGCAGTACTTC. Amino acid sequence: CASSLAGTPYEQYF.

The chain recombines TRBV6-5 with TRBJ2-3; D gene uncertain. Per germline, CDR1 MNHEY and CDR2 SVGAGI. Trimming removed 5 bases at V and 1 base at J, with 10 bases between. This CDR3 comprises 14 residues. CDR3 coding DNA: TGTGCCAGCAGTGGCGGCGACGGCACAGATACGCAGTATTTT. Its protein is CASSGGDGTDTQYF.

This sequence joins TRBV5-7 and TRBJ2-1, with 16 bases matching TRBD2. TRBV5-7 is noted as an ORF with a role that remains uncertain. The CDR3 spans 18 residues. V dropped 2 bases and J dropped 1; count of bases not matched to a gene: 3. CDR3 nucleotide sequence: TGTGCCAGCAGCTTCCCGGGACTAGCGGGAGGGTCCTACAATGAGCAGTTCTTC. Translation: CASSFPGLAGGSYNEQFF.

This chain joins TRBV30 and TRBJ2-1, with 8 bases that match TRBD1. The CDR3 has 13 amino acids. Germline V gives CDR1 GTSNPN, CDR2 SVGIG (reference sequence). J gave up 10 bases and V 3 bases, and 8 bases lay outside the gene matches. The CDR3 sequence is CAWRDRAGLEQFF. In DNA, the CDR3 is TGTGCCTGGAGGGACAGGGCGGGATTGGAGCAGTTCTTC.

In this sample, this clone turned up a few times. The chain employs TRBV7-9 and TRBJ2-3; D is possibly TRBD1 (6 bases). Germline lookup yields CDR1 SEHNR and CDR2 FQNEAQ (reference sequence). V lost 2 bases and J 4 bases, leaving 10 bases between the germline ends. The CDR3 has 14 residues. CDR3 in DNA: TGTGCCAGCAGCTTAAATGGACAGTCAGATACGCAGTATTTT. It translates to CASSLNGQSDTQYF.

The rearrangement links TRBV4-1 to TRBJ1-1; 7 bases line up with TRBD1. Germline V CDR1 and CDR2: MGHRA, YSYEKL. V gave up 2 bases and J gave up 4 bases; unmatched junction bases: 13. The CDR3 has 17 amino acids. The CDR3 nucleotides are TGCGCCAGCAGCCAATACAGGGGAACAGGGTTTGGCACTGAAGCTTTCTTT. It is translated as CASSQYRGTGFGTEAFF.

This chain links TRBV27 with TRBJ1-5; D not certain. With 5 bases removed from V and 1 base from J, the gap between germline ends came to 9 bases. Germline V gives CDR1 MNHEY, CDR2 SMNVEV (reference sequence). CDR3 length: 14 amino acids. The CDR3 spells CASSPRSSNQPQHF. The CDR3, as DNA: TGTGCCAGCAGTCCACGGAGCAGCAATCAGCCCCAGCATTTT.

V is TRBV28 and J is TRBJ2-5, with unresolved D. The CDR3 is made up of 10 amino acids. The germline V and J ends were trimmed by 8 bases and 3 bases, with 4 bases remaining between them. Germline values: CDR1 MDHEN, CDR2 SYDVKM. The CDR3 region is CASGEETQYF. The DNA for the CDR3 is TGTGCCAGCGGAGAAGAGACCCAGTACTTC.

V is TRBV4-1 and J is TRBJ2-2; unclear D gene. Germline V gene sequence: CDR1 MGHRA, CDR2 YSYEKL. The length of the CDR3 is 17 residues. The V and J ends lost 1 base and 0 bases respectively, with 12 bases between them. The CDR3 here is CASSQGRGLANTGELFF. CDR3 sequence (DNA): TGCGCCAGCAGCCAAGGTCGCGGCCTCGCGAACACCGGGGAGCTGTTTTTT.

The J gene is TRBJ2-7, the V gene TRBV7-8, with 11 bases fitting TRBD2. Germline assignment: CDR1 SGHVS and CDR2 FQNEAQ. J was trimmed by 1 base and V by 4 bases; bases with no gene match: 3. The CDR3 extends over 15 amino acids. Here the CDR3 reads CASSSVAGGSYEQYF. In DNA, the CDR3 is TGTGCCAGCAGCTCCGTAGCGGGAGGGTCCTACGAGCAGTACTTC.

This clone was found a few times. The V gene is TRBV6-5, the J gene TRBJ2-1; 13 bases are shared with TRBD2. CDR1 and CDR2 from the germline V gene are MNHEY and SVGAGI. After removal of 4 bases from V and 8 bases from J, the junction contained 8 bases not matched to a gene. CDR3 length: 16 amino acids. CDR3 in amino acids: CASSWRTSGSGDEQFF. CDR3 in DNA: TGTGCCAGCAGTTGGAGGACTAGCGGGAGTGGGGATGAGCAGTTCTTC.

This clone was seen a handful of times. This chain links TRBV7-2 with TRBJ2-7; 8 bases fit TRBD1. The junction had 6 bases not matched to a gene; V was cut back by 8 bases and J by 0 bases. The CDR3 extends over 14 amino acids. Germline CDR1 and CDR2: SGHTA and FQGNSA. CDR3 DNA: TGTGCCAGCGGGGGACAGGATAGCTCCTACGAGCAGTACTTC. Translated, it gives CASGGQDSSYEQYF.

The chain joins TRBV6-1 to TRBJ1-5, with D hard to call. Germline CDR1 MNHNS, CDR2 SASEGT. CDR3 length: 11 residues. With 7 bases removed from V and 5 bases from J, the gap between germline ends came to 6 bases. CDR3 nucleotide sequence: TGTGCCAGCAACGCGGATCAGCCCCAGCATTTT. It codes for CASNADQPQHF.

J is TRBJ2-1 and V is TRBV19, with 9 bases matching TRBD2. Germline-derived CDR1 and CDR2 are LNHDA and SQIVND (reference sequence). The CDR3 has 15 amino acids. The V and J ends lost 4 bases and 5 bases, in that order; junction bases with no gene match: 6. The CDR3 nucleotides are TGTGCCAGTAGTAGTTTAGCGGGGGCGAACAATGAGCAGTTCTTC. This encodes CASSSLAGANNEQFF.

The J gene is TRBJ2-1, the V gene TRBV6-1, with 9 bases aligning to TRBD1. The ends lost 5 bases at V and 8 bases at J; junction bases unmatched: 10. This CDR3 has 15 amino acids. Germline-derived CDR1 and CDR2 are MNHNS and SASEGT. CDR3 nucleotide sequence: TGTGCCAGCAGTCCCACCGGGACAGGGATCCATGAGCAGTTCTTC. It yields the protein CASSPTGTGIHEQFF.

In its sample, this clone was seen a few times. V is TRBV11-3 and J is TRBJ2-2; 9 bases map to TRBD2. CDR1 SGHNT and CDR2 YENEEA come from the germline V gene. The V segment lost 5 bases and the J segment 7 bases; nucleotides outside the gene matches: 5. The CDR3 contains 14 residues. The CDR3 reads CASSLTSGHGELFF. For the CDR3, the DNA is TGTGCCAGCAGCCTGACTAGCGGCCACGGGGAGCTGTTTTTT.

The V gene is TRBV19, the J gene TRBJ2-3; TRBD2 aligns across 12 bases. This CDR3 region has 13 residues. J lost 6 bases, V lost 8 bases, and 3 bases had no gene match. The germline V gene has CDR1 LNHDA and CDR2 SQIVND (reference sequence). CDR3 sequence (DNA): TGTGCCAGTTCTGGACTAGCGGGGGATACGCAGTATTTT. Translation gives CASSGLAGDTQYF.